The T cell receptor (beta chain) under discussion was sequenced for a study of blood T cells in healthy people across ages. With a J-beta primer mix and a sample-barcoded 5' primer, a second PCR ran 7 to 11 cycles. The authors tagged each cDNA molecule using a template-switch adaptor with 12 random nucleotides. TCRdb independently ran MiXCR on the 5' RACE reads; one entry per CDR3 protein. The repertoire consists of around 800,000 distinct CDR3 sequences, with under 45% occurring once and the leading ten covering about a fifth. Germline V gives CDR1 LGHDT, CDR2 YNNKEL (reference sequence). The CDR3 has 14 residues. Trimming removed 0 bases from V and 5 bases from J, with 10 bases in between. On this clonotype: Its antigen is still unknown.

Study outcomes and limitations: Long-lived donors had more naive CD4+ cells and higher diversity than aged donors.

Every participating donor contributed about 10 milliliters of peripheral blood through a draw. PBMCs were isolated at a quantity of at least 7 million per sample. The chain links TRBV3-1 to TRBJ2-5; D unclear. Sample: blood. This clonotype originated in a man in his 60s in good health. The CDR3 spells CASSQEWEWETQYF. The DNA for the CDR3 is TGTGCCAGCAGCCAAGAATGGGAATGGGAGACCCAGTACTTC.